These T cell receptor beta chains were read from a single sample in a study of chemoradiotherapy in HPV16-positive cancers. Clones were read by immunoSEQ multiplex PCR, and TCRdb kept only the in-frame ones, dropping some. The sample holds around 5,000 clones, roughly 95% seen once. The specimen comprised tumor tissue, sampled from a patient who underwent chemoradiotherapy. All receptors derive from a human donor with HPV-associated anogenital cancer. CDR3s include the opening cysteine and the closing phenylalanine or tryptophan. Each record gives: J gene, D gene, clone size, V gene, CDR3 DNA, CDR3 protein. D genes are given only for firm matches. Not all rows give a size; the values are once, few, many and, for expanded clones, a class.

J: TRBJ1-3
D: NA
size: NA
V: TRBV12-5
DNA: TGTGCTAGTGGTTACGACAAGAGCTCTGGAAACACCATATATTTT
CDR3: CASGYDKSSGNTIYF

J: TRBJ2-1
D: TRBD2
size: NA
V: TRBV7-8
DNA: TGTGCCAGCAGCTTAGTTAGGGCTAGCGGGGGCCCGGAGTTCTTC
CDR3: CASSLVRASGGPEFF

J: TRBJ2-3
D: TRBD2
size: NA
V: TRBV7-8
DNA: TGTGCCAGCAGCTTAGCGCGGTCTAGCGGCGCAGATACGCAGTATTTT
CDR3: CASSLARSSGADTQYF

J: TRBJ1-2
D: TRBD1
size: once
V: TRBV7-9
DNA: TGTGCCAGCAGCTTAACGGGACAGGGGGTCTATGGCTACACCTTC
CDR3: CASSLTGQGVYGYTF

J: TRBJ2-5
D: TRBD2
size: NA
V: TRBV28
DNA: TGTGCCAGCCGGACTAGCGGGGCCCAAGAGACCCAGTACTTC
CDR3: CASRTSGAQETQYF

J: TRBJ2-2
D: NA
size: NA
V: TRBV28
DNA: TGTGCCAGCAGTCCCCTCGAAAAGCGGACCGGGGAGCTGTTTTTT
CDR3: CASSPLEKRTGELFF

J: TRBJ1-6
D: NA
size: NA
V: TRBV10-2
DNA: TGCGCCAGCAGTGGAGGGGGTTCGGCCCTCCACTTT
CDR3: CASSGGGSALHF

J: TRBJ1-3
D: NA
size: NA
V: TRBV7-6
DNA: TGTGCCAGCAGCCCCGGCAGAAACACCATATATTTT
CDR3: CASSPGRNTIYF

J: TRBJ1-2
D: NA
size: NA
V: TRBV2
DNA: TGTGCCAGCAGGGCCTTAGGGCAGTCGGTTCAGATCGGAGCCTATGGCTACACCTTC
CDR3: CASRALGQSVQIGAYGYTF

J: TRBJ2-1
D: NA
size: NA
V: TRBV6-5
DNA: TGTGCCAGCAAGAGGGACTCCACGACACGCGGGCAGTTCTTC
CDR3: CASKRDSTTRGQFF

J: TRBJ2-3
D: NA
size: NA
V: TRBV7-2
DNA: TGTGCCAGCAGCTTACGTCGGGCAGATACGCAGTATTTT
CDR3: CASSLRRADTQYF

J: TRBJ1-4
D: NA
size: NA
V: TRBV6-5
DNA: TGTGCCAGCAGCATGACAACTAATGAAAAACTGTTTTTT
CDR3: CASSMTTNEKLFF

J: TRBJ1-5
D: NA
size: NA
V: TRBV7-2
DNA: TGTGCCAGCAGCTTAATGACAGGCTCAATCAATCAGCCCCAGCATTTT
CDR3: CASSLMTGSINQPQHF

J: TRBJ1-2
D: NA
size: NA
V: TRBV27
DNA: TGTGCCAGCAGTTTATCGAAGCAGGGGCACTATGGCTACACCTTC
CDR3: CASSLSKQGHYGYTF

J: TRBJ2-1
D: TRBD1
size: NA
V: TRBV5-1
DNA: TGCGCCAGCAGCTTGGGACAGGGAGTTGGTGAGCAGTTCTTC
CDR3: CASSLGQGVGEQFF

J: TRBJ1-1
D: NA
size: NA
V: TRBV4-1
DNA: TGCGCCAGCAGCCAACTCAACCTGGGTATGAACACTGAAGCTTTCTTT
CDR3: CASSQLNLGMNTEAFF

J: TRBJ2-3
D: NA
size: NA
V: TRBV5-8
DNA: TGTGCCAGCAGCTCTGAGGTTGGTACGCAGTATTTT
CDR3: CASSSEVGTQYF

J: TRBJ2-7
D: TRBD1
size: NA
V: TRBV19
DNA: TGTGCCAGTAGTGCGGGACAGGGACCCTACGAGCAGTACTTC
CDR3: CASSAGQGPYEQYF

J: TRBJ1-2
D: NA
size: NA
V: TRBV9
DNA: TGTGCCAGCAGCGTAGGGGTGGGGATATATGGCTACACCTTC
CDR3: CASSVGVGIYGYTF

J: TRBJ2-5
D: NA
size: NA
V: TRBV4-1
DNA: TGCGCCAGCAGCCAAGTAGAGGAAGCAGAGACCCAGTACTTC
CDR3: CASSQVEEAETQYF

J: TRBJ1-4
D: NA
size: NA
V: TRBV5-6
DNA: TGTGCCAGCAGCTCCAGTGCAACTAATGAAAAACTGTTTTTT
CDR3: CASSSSATNEKLFF

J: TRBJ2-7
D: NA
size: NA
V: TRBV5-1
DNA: TGCGCCAGCAGCTTGTGGGACTACGAGCAGTACTTC
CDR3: CASSLWDYEQYF

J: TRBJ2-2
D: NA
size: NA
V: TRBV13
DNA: TGTGCCAGCAGCTTATCGGCAGGTTCGAACACCGGGGAGCTGTTTTTT
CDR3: CASSLSAGSNTGELFF

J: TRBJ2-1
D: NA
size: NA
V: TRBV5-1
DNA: TGCGCCAGCAGCTTGGCTAGGGGGATTTACAATGAGCAGTTCTTC
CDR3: CASSLARGIYNEQFF

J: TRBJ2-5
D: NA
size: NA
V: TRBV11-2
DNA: TGTGCCAGCAGCTTAGACAGGGTCGATGAGACCCAGTACTTC
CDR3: CASSLDRVDETQYF

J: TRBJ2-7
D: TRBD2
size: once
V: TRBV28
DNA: TGTGCCAGCAAACGGGTGGGGACTAGCGGGACCTACGAGCAGTACTTC
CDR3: CASKRVGTSGTYEQYF

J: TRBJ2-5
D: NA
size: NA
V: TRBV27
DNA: TGTGCCAGCAGCTTCTTGGGCCCCCAAGAGACCCAGTACTTC
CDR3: CASSFLGPQETQYF

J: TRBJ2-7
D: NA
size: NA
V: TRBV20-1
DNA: TGCAGTGCTAGAGTCTTGGGAGAGCAGTACTTC
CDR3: CSARVLGEQYF

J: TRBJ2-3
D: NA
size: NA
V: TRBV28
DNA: TGTGCCAGCAGACTAGATTCGGGCACAGATACGCAGTATTTT
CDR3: CASRLDSGTDTQYF

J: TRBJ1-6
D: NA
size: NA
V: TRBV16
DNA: TGTGCCAGCAGCCATAGGGGCGGACAGTGGGCCCTCCACTTT
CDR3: CASSHRGGQWALHF

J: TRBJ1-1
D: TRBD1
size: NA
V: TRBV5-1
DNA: TGCGCCAGCAGCAACCGCCCCACTCAGACAGGGAAAGGGATGAACACTGAAGCTTTCTTT
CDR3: CASSNRPTQTGKGMNTEAFF

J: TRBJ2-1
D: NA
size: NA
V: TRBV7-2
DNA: TGTGCCAAGTCTTGGATAGGCTCCTACAATGAGCAGTTCTTC
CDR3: CAKSWIGSYNEQFF

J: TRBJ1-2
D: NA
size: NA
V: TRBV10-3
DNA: TGTGCCATCAGTGAGCAGGGGCAGGGTCATGGCTACACCTTC
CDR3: CAISEQGQGHGYTF

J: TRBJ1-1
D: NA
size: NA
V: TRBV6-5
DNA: TGTGCCAGCGGGCGCGTTAGCACTGAAGCTTTCTTT
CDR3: CASGRVSTEAFF

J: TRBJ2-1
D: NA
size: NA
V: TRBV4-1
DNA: TGCGCCAGCAGCCAGGGGGCCAGGCGGGGTACCTACAATGAGCAGTTCTTC
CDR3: CASSQGARRGTYNEQFF

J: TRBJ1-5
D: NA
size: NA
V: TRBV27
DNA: TGTGCCAGCGGTGAGCAGGGCAGGCAGCCCCAGCATTTT
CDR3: CASGEQGRQPQHF

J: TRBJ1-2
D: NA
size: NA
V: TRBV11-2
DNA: TGTGCCAGCAGCTTAGATCTAGGTACCTATGGCTACACCTTC
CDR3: CASSLDLGTYGYTF

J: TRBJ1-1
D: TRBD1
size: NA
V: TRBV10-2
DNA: TGCGCCAGCAACCCGACAGGGTATATGAACACTGAAGCTTTCTTT
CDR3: CASNPTGYMNTEAFF

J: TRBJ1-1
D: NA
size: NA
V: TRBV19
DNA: TGTGCCAGTAGTCAACGGGACACTGAAGCTTTCTTT
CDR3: CASSQRDTEAFF

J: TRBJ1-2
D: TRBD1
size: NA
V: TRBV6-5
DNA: TGTGCCAGCAGTAAGACAGGGCTGTCCTATGGCTACACCTTC
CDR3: CASSKTGLSYGYTF

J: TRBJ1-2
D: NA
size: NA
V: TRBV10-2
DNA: TGCGCCAGCAGTCTTACAGTTGACTATGGCTACACCTTC
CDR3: CASSLTVDYGYTF

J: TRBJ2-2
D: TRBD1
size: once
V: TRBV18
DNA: TGTGCCAGCTCACGGACAGGGAACACCGGGGAGCTGTTTTTT
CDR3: CASSRTGNTGELFF

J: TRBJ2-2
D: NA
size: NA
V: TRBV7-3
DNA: TGTGCCAGCAGCTTTACCGAGAACACCGGGGAGCTGTTTTTT
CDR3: CASSFTENTGELFF

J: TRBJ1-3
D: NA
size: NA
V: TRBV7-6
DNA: TGTGCCAGCAGCCTTTCGTCCCCCGGGAACACCATATATTTT
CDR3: CASSLSSPGNTIYF

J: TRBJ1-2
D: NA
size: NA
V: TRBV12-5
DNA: TGTGCTAGTGGTTTGATTTTGTTCTATGGCTACACCTTC
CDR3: CASGLILFYGYTF

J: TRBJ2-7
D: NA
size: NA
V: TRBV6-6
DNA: TGTGCCAGCAGTTACTCGAAGGTACCGGGCTACGAGCAGTACTTC
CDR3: CASSYSKVPGYEQYF

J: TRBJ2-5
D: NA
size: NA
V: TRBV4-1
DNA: TGCGCCAGCAGCCAACTCCCGTCGGAGACCCAGTACTTC
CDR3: CASSQLPSETQYF

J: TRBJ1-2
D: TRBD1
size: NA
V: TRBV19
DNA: TGTGCCAGTAGTATAGGGACGGGGACAGACTATGGCTACACCTTC
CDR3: CASSIGTGTDYGYTF

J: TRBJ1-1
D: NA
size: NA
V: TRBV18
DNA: TGTGCCAGCTCACCACAAAAAGAGAACACTGAAGCTTTCTTT
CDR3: CASSPQKENTEAFF

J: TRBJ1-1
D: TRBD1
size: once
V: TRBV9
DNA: TGTGCCAGCAGCGCCTCGACAGGGTGGACTGAAGCTTTCTTT
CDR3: CASSASTGWTEAFF

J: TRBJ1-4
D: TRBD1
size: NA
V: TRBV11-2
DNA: TGTGCCAGCAGCTTCGGGACAGGAGTTGAAAAACTGTTTTTT
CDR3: CASSFGTGVEKLFF